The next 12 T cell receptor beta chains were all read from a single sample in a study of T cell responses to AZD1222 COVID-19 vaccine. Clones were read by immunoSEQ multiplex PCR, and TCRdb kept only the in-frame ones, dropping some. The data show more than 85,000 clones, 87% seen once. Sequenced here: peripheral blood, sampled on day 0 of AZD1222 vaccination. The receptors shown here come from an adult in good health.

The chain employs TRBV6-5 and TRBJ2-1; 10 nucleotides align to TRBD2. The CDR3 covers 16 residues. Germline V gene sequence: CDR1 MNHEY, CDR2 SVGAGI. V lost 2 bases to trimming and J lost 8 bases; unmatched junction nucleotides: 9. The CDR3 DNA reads TGTGCCAGCAGTTACCCAAGCGGGGGGGCCGGATATGAGCAGTTCTTC. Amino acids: CASSYPSGGAGYEQFF.

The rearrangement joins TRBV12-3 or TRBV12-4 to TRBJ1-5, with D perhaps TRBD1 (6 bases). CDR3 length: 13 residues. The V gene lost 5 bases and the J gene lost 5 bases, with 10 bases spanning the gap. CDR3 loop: CASSQGRHQPQHF. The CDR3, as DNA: TGTGCCAGCAGTCAGGGGAGGCATCAGCCCCAGCATTTT.

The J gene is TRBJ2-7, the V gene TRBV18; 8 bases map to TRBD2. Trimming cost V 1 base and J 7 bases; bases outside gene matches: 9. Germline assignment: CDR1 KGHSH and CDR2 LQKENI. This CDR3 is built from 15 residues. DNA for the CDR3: TGTGCCAGCTCACCACTTAGCGGGGAGGGAAGGGAGCAGTACTTC. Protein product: CASSPLSGEGREQYF.

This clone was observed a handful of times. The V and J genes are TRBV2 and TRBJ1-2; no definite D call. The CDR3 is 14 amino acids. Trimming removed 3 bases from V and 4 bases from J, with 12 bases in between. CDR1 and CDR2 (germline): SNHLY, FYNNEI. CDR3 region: CASSDRGSPYGYTF. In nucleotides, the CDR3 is TGTGCCAGCAGTGACCGAGGAAGCCCCTATGGCTACACCTTC.

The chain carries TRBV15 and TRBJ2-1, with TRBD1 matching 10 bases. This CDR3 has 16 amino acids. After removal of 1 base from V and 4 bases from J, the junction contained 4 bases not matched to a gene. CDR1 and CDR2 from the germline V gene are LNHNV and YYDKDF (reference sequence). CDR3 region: CATSRATGGRYNEQFF. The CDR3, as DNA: TGTGCCACCAGCAGAGCGACAGGGGGCAGGTACAATGAGCAGTTCTTC.

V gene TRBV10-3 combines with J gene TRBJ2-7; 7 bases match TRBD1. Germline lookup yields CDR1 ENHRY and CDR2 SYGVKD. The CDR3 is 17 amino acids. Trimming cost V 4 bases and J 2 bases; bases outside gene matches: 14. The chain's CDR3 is CAISAPLRQDRTYEQYF. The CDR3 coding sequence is TGTGCCATCAGTGCCCCACTTCGGCAGGACAGGACCTACGAGCAGTACTTC.

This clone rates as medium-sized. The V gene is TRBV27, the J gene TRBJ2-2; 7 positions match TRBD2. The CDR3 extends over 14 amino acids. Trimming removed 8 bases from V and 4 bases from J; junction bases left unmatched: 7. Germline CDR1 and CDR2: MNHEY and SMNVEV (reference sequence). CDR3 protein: CASAGTTLTGELFF. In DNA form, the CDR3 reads TGTGCCAGCGCCGGGACTACACTCACCGGGGAGCTGTTTTTT.

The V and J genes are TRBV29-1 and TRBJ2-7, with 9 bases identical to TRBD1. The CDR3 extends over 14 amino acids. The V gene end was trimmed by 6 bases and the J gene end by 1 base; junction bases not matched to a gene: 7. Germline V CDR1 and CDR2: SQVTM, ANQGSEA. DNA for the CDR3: TGCAGCGTGATATCCGGGACAGGGTCCTACGAGCAGTACTTC. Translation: CSVISGTGSYEQYF.

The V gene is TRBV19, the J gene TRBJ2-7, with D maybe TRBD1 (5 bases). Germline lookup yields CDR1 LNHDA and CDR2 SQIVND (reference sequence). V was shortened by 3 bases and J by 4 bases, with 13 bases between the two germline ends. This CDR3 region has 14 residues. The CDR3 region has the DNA TGTGCCAGTAGTATCGGAGACAGCCTTTACGAGCAGTACTTC. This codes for CASSIGDSLYEQYF. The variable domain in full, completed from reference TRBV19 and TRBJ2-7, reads DGGITQSPKYLFRKEGQNVTLSCEQNLNHDAMYWYRQDPGQGLRLIYYSQIVNDFQKGDIAEGYSVSREKKESFPLTVTSAQKNPTAFYLCASSIGDSLYEQYFGPGTRLTVT.

CDR3 sequence (DNA): TGTGCCAGCAGCGCGACAGGGGGTGACAACACCATATATTTT. Its translation: CASSATGGDNTIYF. The V and J genes are TRBV5-6 and TRBJ1-3; 9 bases fit TRBD1. The ends lost 4 bases at V and 7 bases at J; junction bases unmatched: 6. The CDR3 extends over 14 amino acids. Germline V gene sequence: CDR1 SGHDT, CDR2 YYEEEE.

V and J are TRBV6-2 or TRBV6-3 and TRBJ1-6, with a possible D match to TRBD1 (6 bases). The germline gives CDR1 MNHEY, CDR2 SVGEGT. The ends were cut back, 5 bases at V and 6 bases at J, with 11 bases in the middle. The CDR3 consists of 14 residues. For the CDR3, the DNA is TGTGCCAGCAGTACCGACAGGCCTAATTCACCCCTCCACTTT. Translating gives CASSTDRPNSPLHF.

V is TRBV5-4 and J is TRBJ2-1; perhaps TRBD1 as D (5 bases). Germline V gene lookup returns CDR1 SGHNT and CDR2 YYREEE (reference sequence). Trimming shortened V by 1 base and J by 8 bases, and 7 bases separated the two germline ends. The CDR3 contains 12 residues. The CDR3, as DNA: TGTGCCAGCAGCTTGAGGGGCGATGAGCAGTTCTTC. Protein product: CASSLRGDEQFF. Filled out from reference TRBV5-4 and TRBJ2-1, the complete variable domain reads ETGVTQSPTHLIKTRGQQVTLRCSSQSGHNTVSWYQQALGQGPQFIFQYYREEENGRGNFPPRFSGLQFPNYSSELNVNALELDDSALYLCASSLRGDEQFFGPGTRLTVL.